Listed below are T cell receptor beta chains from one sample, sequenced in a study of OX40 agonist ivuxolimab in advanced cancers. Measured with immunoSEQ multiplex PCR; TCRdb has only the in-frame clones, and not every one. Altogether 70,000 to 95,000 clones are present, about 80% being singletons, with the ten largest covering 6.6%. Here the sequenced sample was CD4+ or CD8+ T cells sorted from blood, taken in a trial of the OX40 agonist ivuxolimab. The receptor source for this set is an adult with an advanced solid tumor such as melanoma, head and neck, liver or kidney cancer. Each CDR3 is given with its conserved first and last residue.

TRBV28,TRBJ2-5,CASSSGTGKETQYF
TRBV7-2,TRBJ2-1,CASSLGISGGQGEQFF
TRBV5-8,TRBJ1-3,CASSLVTESSGNTIYF
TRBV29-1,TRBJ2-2,CSARTGGRSGELFF
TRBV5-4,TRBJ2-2,CAATNAGGADTGELFF
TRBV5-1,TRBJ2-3,CASSLDVDLTDTQYF
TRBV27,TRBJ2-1,CASSPLPRGARSNEQFF
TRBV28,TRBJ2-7,CASSRPGSYEQYF
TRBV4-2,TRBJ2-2,CASSQGTGLLNTGELFF
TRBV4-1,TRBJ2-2,CASSQGAIVTMRGTGELFF
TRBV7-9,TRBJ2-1,CASSFWTGDSSYNEQFF
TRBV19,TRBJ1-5,CASSMRQVYSNQPQHF
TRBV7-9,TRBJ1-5,CASSSDSLNQPQHF
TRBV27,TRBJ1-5,CASSSTPFLRGGNQPQHF
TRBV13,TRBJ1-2,CASSPGRSNYGYTF
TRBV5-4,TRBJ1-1,CASSPRTGRTEAFF
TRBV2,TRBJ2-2,CASSERQTTGELFF
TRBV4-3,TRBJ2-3,CASSTRITDTQYF
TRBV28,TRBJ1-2,CASTAGGRNYGYTF
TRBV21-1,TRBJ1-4,CAHRREKLFF
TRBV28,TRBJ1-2,CASTLGAAGDYGYTF
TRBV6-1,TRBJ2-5,CANETGLQETQYF
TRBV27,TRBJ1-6,CASSLSSSYNSPLHF
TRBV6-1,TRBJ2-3,CASSEVPAGGRDTQYF